A selection of T cell receptor beta chains follows, all from one sample in a study of chemoradiotherapy in HPV16-positive cancers. Sequencing used immunoSEQ multiplex PCR; TCRdb keeps in-frame clones, though not all of them. Here the sample spans about 6,600 clones, over 70% being singletons. Here the sequenced sample was tumor tissue, taken from a patient who underwent chemoradiotherapy. Receptor source: a human donor with HPV-associated anogenital cancer. CDR3s include the opening cysteine and the closing phenylalanine or tryptophan. The size entry is marked missing in some rows and otherwise reads once, few, many or a size class.

clone_size j_call v_call cdr3_aa
- TRBJ2-1 TRBV5-4 CASSPGLAGRNEQFF
- TRBJ2-1 TRBV2 CASTPGSSYNEQFF
- TRBJ2-5 TRBV7-2 CASSLANGLAGGGQYF
- TRBJ1-6 TRBV19 CASSSRREGGLGNSPLHF
once TRBJ1-5 TRBV19 CASSMMGRRNQPQHF
once TRBJ2-7 TRBV6-1 CASSGRDRTVREQYF
- TRBJ1-6 TRBV19 CASSAGNSPLHF
- TRBJ2-7 TRBV7-6 CASSIAGTSGYEQYF
few TRBJ1-2 TRBV5-8 CASFDIQGALYGYTF
- TRBJ2-7 TRBV12-5 CASSTGRTPYEQYF
few TRBJ1-1 TRBV4-1 CASSQPGQANTEAFF
- TRBJ2-3 TRBV11-3 CASSFPGNTDTQYF
- TRBJ2-7 TRBV30 CAWSGSGHEQYF
- TRBJ1-5 TRBV2 CASSVDSNSNQPQHF
few TRBJ2-7 TRBV7-2 CASSLELSGGQNEQYF
once TRBJ2-5 TRBV18 CASSPLGLAGPKETQYF
- TRBJ1-1 TRBV5-8 CASSFAGENTEAFF
- TRBJ1-2 TRBV5-4 CASSSRTGSNYGYTF
- TRBJ2-7 TRBV5-4 CASSFGGSPYEQYF
- TRBJ2-7 TRBV7-2 CASSLQTSGRLDEQYF
few TRBJ2-3 TRBV7-9 CASSFVPSPTDTQYF
once TRBJ2-5 TRBV9 CASSRGQQETQYF
few TRBJ2-7 TRBV4-2 CASSQGIAGVLPSAYEQYF
- TRBJ1-2 TRBV9 CASSVGDTANYGYTF
- TRBJ2-1 TRBV27 CASSFIRQGGTYNEQFF
- TRBJ1-1 TRBV19 CASSTGYTEAFF
- TRBJ2-1 TRBV19 CASSIRLGGAYNEQFF
- TRBJ1-2 TRBV9 CASSATGYDYGYTF
- TRBJ2-7 TRBV25-1 CASPFGEAGTPYEQYF
- TRBJ2-5 TRBV6-5 CASSLGTSGQETQYF
- TRBJ2-5 TRBV11-2 CASSLGGQETQYF
- TRBJ2-5 TRBV5-1 CASSHPGGETQYF
- TRBJ2-7 TRBV5-1 CASSPTQPYEQYF
once TRBJ1-5 TRBV28 CASSFLESGQGNQPQHF
- TRBJ2-2 TRBV5-1 CASSAQGTTGELFF
- TRBJ2-1 TRBV25-1 CASSEYGLEQFF
- TRBJ1-1 TRBV5-8 CASSADRWSTEAFF
- TRBJ2-6 TRBV6-4 CASSREGLAAFSGANVLTF
- TRBJ2-7 TRBV5-6 CASSSGLAGGREQYF
few TRBJ1-1 TRBV18 CASSSSGSDTEAFF
- TRBJ2-7 TRBV11-2 CASSPHRLAVYEQYF
- TRBJ2-2 TRBV9 CASSVDPGGTSGNTGELFF
- TRBJ1-6 TRBV27 CASSELRGASSYNSPLHF
once TRBJ2-1 TRBV4-1 CASSPLLTSGGVNEQFF
- TRBJ2-2 TRBV5-1 CASSLRAGTGELFF
few TRBJ2-7 TRBV5-1 CASSKTSREQYF